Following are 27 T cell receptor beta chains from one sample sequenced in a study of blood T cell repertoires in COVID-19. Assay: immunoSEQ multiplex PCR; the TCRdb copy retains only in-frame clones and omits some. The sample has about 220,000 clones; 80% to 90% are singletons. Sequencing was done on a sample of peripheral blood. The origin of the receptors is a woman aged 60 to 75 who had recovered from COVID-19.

The CDR3 region is CASSMPPGQGDINYGYTF. CDR3 coding DNA: TGTGCCAGCAGCATGCCCCCGGGACAGGGGGATATTAACTATGGCTACACCTTC. V is TRBV5-4 and J is TRBJ1-2; TRBD1 matches at 11 bases. Trimming took 4 bases from V and 1 from J; bases not matched to a gene: 12. Germline V lookup: CDR1 SGHNT, CDR2 YYREEE (reference sequence). The CDR3 has 18 amino acids.

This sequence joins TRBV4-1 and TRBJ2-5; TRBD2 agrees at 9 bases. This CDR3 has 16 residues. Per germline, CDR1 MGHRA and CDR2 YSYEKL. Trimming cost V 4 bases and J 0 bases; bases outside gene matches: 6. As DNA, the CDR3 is TGCGCCAGCAGCCGCGTAGCGGGGGACTACCAAGAGACCCAGTACTTC. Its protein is CASSRVAGDYQETQYF.

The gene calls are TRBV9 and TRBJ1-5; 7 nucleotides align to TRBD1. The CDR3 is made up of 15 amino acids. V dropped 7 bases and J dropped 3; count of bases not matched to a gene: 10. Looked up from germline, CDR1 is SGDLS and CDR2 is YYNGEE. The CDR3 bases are TGTGCCAGCTCCCTGCGAGACAGGGACAATCAGCCCCAGCATTTT. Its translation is CASSLRDRDNQPQHF.

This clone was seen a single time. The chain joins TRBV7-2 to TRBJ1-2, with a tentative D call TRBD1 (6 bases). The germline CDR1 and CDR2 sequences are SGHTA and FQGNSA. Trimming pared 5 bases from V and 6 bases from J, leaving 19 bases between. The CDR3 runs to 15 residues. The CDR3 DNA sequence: TGTGCCAGCAGCCTAGAGCAGGGGAGCGTAAATGGCTACACCTTC. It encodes CASSLEQGSVNGYTF.

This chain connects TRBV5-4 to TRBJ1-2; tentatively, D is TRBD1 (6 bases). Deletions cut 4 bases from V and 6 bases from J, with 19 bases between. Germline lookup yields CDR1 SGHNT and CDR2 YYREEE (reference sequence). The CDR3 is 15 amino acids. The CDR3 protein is CASSIGQFARDGYTF. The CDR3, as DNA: TGTGCCAGCAGCATAGGACAGTTTGCTCGAGATGGCTACACCTTC.

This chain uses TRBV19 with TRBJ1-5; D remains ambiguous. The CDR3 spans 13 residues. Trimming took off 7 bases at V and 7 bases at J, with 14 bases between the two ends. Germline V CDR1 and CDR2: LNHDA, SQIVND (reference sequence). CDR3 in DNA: TGTGCCAGTACCCCACGGGTAGGACAGCCCCAGCATTTT. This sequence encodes CASTPRVGQPQHF.

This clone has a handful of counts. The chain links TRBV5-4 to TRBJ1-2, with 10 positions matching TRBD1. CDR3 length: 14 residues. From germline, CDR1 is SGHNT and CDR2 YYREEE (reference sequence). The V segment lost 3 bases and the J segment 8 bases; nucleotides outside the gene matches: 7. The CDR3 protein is CASSSGQGMGGYTF. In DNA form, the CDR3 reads TGTGCCAGCAGCTCGGGACAGGGGATGGGGGGCTACACCTTC.

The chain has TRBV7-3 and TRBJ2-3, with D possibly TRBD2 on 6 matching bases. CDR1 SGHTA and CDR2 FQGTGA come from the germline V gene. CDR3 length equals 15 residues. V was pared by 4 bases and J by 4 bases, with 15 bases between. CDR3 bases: TGTGCCAGCAGCTCGGGCGGGGAGACGGCAGATACGCAGTATTTT. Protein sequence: CASSSGGETADTQYF.

The CDR3, as DNA: TGTGCCTGGAGTGGACAGTCAGCCCAGTACTTC. Its protein is CAWSGQSAQYF. This chain joins TRBV30 and TRBJ2-5; TRBD1 might be the D (5 bases). The CDR3 spans 11 residues. The V gene's germline CDR1 is GTSNPN and CDR2 SVGIG (reference sequence). The germline V and J ends were trimmed by 1 base and 9 bases, with 9 bases remaining between them.

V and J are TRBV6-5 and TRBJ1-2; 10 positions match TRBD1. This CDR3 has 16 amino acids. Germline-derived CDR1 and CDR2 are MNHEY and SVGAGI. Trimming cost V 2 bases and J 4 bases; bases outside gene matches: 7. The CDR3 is CASSYGRQGASYGYTF. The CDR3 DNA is TGTGCCAGCAGTTACGGAAGACAGGGGGCGAGCTATGGCTACACCTTC.

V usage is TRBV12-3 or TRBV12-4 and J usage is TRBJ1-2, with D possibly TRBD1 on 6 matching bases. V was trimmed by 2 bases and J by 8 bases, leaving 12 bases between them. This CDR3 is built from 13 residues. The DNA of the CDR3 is TGTGCCAGCAGTTTACCCGGCAGGGGAGGCTACACCTTC. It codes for CASSLPGRGGYTF.

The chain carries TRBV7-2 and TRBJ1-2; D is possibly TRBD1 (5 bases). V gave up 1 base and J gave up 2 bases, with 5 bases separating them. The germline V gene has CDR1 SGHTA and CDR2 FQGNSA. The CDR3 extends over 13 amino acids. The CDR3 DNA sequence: TGTGCCAGCAGCTTAGGGGGCAACTATGGCTACACCTTC. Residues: CASSLGGNYGYTF.

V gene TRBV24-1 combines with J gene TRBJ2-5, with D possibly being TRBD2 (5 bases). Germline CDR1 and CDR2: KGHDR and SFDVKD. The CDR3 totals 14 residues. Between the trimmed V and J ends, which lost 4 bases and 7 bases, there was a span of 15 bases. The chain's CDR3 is CATSDKDWSGTQYF. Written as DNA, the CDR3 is TGTGCCACCAGTGACAAGGACTGGAGTGGGACCCAGTACTTC.

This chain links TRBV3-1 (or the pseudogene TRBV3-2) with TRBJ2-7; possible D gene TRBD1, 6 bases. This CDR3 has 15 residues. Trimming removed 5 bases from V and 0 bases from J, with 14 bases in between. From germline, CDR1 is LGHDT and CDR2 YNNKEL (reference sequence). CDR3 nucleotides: TGTGCCAGCAGCAATCCCGGACAGAGCTCCTACGAGCAGTACTTC. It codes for CASSNPGQSSYEQYF.

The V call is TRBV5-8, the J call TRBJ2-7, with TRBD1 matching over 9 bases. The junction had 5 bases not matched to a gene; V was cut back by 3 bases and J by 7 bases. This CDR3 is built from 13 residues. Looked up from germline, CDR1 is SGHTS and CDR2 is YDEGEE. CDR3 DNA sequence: TGTGCCAGCAGCTCGGACAGGGGTCGAGAGCAGTACTTC. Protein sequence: CASSSDRGREQYF.

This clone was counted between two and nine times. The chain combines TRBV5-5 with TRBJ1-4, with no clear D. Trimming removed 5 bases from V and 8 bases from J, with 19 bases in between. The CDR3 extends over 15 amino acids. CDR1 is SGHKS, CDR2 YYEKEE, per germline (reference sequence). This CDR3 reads CASSDFEGSGEKLFF. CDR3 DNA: TGTGCCAGCAGTGATTTTGAGGGTTCGGGCGAAAAACTGTTTTTT. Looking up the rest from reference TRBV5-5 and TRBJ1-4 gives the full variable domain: DAGVTQSPTHLIKTRGQQVTLRCSPISGHKSVSWYQQVLGQGPQFIFQYYEKEERGRGNFPDRFSARQFPNYSSELNVNALLLGDSALYLCASSDFEGSGEKLFFGSGTQLSVL.

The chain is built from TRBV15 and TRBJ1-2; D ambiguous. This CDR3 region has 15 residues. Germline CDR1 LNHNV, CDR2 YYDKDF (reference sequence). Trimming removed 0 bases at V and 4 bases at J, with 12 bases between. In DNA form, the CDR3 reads TGTGCCACCAGCAGAGATAAAGGCAGCGTCTATGGCTACACCTTC. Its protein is CATSRDKGSVYGYTF.

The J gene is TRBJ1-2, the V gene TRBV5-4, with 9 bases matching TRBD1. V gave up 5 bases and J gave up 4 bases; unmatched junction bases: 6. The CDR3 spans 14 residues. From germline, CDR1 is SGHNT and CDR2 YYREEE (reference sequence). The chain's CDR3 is CASRYTGGVYGYTF. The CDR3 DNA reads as TGTGCCAGCAGGTACACAGGGGGCGTCTATGGCTACACCTTC.

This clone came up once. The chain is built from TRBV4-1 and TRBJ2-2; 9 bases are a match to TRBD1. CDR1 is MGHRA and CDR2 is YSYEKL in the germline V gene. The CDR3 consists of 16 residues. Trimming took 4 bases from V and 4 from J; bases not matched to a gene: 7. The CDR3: CASSPGQGTITGELFF. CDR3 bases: TGCGCCAGCAGCCCGGGACAGGGAACGATCACCGGGGAGCTGTTTTTT.

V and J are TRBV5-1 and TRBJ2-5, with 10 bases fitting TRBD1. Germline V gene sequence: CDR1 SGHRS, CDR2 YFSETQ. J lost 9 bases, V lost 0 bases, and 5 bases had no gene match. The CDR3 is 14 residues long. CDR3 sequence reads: CASSLAGTGEAQYF. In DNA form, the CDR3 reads TGCGCCAGCAGCTTGGCCGGGACAGGGGAGGCCCAGTACTTC.

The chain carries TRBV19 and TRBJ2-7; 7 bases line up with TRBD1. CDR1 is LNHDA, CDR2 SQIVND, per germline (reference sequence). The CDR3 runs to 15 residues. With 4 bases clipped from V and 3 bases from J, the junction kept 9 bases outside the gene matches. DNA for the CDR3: TGTGCCAGTAGTACCTCGCCGGGACAGCTCTACGAGCAGTACTTC. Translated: CASSTSPGQLYEQYF.

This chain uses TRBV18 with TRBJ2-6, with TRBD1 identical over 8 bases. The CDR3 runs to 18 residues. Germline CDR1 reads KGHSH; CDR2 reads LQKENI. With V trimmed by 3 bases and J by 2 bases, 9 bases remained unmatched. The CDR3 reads CASSPTGTGFTGANVLTF. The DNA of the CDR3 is TGTGCCAGCTCACCGACCGGGACAGGCTTTACTGGGGCCAACGTCCTGACTTTC.

The CDR3, as DNA: TGTGCCAGCAGCGCCGCGGAGACCCAGTACTTC. This encodes CASSAAETQYF. The V and J genes are TRBV14 and TRBJ2-5; D not resolved. The germline gives CDR1 SGHDN, CDR2 FVKESK. This CDR3 has 11 residues. Trimming shortened V by 5 bases and J by 5 bases, and 6 bases separated the two germline ends.

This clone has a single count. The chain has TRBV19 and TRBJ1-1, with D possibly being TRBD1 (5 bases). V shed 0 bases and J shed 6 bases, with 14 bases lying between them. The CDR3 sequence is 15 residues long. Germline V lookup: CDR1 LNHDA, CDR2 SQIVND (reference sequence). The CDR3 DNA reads TGTGCCAGTAGTATAGACCCACAGGAGGGCCCTGAAGCTTTCTTT. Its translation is CASSIDPQEGPEAFF.

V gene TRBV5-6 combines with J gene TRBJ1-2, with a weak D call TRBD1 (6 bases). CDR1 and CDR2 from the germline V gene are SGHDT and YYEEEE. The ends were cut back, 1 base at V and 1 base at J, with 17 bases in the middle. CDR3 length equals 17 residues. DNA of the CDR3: TGTGCCAGCAGCTTGTGGGGGGGCATTCCATATAACTATGGCTACACCTTC. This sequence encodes CASSLWGGIPYNYGYTF.

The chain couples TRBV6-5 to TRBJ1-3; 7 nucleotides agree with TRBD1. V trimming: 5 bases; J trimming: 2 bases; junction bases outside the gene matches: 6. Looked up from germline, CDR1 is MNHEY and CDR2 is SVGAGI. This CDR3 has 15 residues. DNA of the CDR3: TGTGCCAGCAGTCCACGTAGGGGGCCTGGAAACACCATATATTTT. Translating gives CASSPRRGPGNTIYF.

CDR3 in amino acids: CASTARGGVTTEAFF. DNA of the CDR3: TGTGCCAGCACCGCTCGCGGGGGCGTTACCACTGAAGCTTTCTTT. The chain couples TRBV2 to TRBJ1-1, with D possibly matching TRBD1 (6 bases). The CDR3 loop spans 15 amino acids. The V end was cut by 7 bases, the J end by 4 bases, with 19 bases between. Germline lookup yields CDR1 SNHLY and CDR2 FYNNEI.